This is a list of T cell receptor beta chains from one sample in a study of CD8 T cells in Susac syndrome. TCRdb reprocessed the immunoSEQ multiplex PCR reads via MiXCR and lists one record per CDR3 protein. The table records about 190,000 distinct CDR3 sequences, over 90% of them present only once. Sequencing used CD8+ T cells from PBMCs. These receptors originate from a human donor with Susac syndrome. Each CDR3 is given with its conserved first and last residue. A D gene is named only where the DNA matches it firmly. Rows give clone size only sometimes, using once, few, many, or a class for an expanded clone.

TRBV7-3	TRBJ1-5	-	-	TGTGCCTCCGGGGCGGGGATATTCAATCAGCCCCAGCATTTT	CASGAGIFNQPQHF
TRBV11-2	TRBJ2-7	few	-	TGTGCCAGCAGCTTAGGTAGCGGAGCCTACGAGCAGTACTTC	CASSLGSGAYEQYF
TRBV6-1	TRBJ1-2	-	-	TGTGCCGTACGAAGGGGGACTGGGGGCTATGGCTACACCTTC	CAVRRGTGGYGYTF
TRBV11-2	TRBJ2-1	-	TRBD2	TGTGCCAGCAGCTCTCCTGGCGGGAGTTCAGACTACAATGAGCAGTTCTTC	CASSSPGGSSDYNEQFF
TRBV13	TRBJ2-1	-	TRBD2	TGTGCCAGCAGCTGGCCTCTAGCGGCGTACAATGAGCAGTTCTTC	CASSWPLAAYNEQFF
TRBV5-1	TRBJ2-7	-	-	TGCGCCAGCAGCCTCCGGGTGGGGGAAACCTACGAGCAGTACTTC	CASSLRVGETYEQYF
TRBV4-1	TRBJ2-5	once	TRBD2	TGCGCCAGCAGCCACCTAGGCTTAGCGGGGGGGCAAGAGACCCAGTACTTC	CASSHLGLAGGQETQYF
TRBV4-2	TRBJ2-5	-	TRBD1	TGTGCCAGCAGCCAAGAGCAGGGGGCGAGGGAGACCCAGTACTTC	CASSQEQGARETQYF
TRBV3-1	TRBJ1-2	-	-	TGTGCCAGCAGCCGTGGGAGGGAGATGGAGGGCTACACCTTC	CASSRGREMEGYTF
TRBV3-1	TRBJ2-7	-	-	TGTGCCAGCAGCCAAGACAGGCTCGACTCCTACGAGCAGTACTTC	CASSQDRLDSYEQYF
TRBV12-3/TRBV12-4	TRBJ2-7	-	-	TGTGCCAGCAGTTTAGCGGAGGTCTACGAGCAGTACTTC	CASSLAEVYEQYF
TRBV20-1	TRBJ2-5	-	TRBD2	TGCAGTGTCGGGGGGGCCTGGGAGACCCAGTACTTC	CSVGGAWETQYF
TRBV6-5	TRBJ2-7	-	-	TGTGCCAGCAGTTACGCCGCAGTGTACGAGCAGTACTTC	CASSYAAVYEQYF
TRBV9	TRBJ2-5	-	-	TGTGCCAGCAGCATGACAGGAGCGCAAGAGACCCAGTACTTC	CASSMTGAQETQYF
TRBV7-6	TRBJ1-1	-	-	TGTGCCAGCAGCTTAGGGGGCGACTTCACTGAAGCTTTCTTT	CASSLGGDFTEAFF
TRBV9	TRBJ1-3	-	-	TGTGCCAGCAGCCTGGGCAACTCTGGAAACACCATATATTTT	CASSLGNSGNTIYF
TRBV3-1	TRBJ2-5	-	TRBD1	TGTGCCAGCAGCCAAGATAGAGGACAGGGTGGGAAGACCCAGTACTTC	CASSQDRGQGGKTQYF
TRBV30	TRBJ1-3	once	-	TGTGCCTGGAGGTACGCGGACACCATATATTTT	CAWRYADTIYF
TRBV11-1	TRBJ1-1	-	TRBD1	TGTGCCAGCAGCTTAGCCGGACAGGGGGTTTCGTCGGCGGCTTTCTTT	CASSLAGQGVSSAAFF
TRBV11-2	TRBJ1-1	once	-	TGTGCCAGCAGCTTAGACTCAGGGACTGAAGCTTTCTTT	CASSLDSGTEAFF
TRBV19	TRBJ1-1	-	TRBD1	TGTGCCAGTAGTATGGGACAGCGAAACACTGAAGCTTTCTTT	CASSMGQRNTEAFF
TRBV29-1	TRBJ2-2	once	-	TGCAGCGGACAGGTTAACACCGGGGAGCTGTTTTTT	CSGQVNTGELFF
TRBV11-2	TRBJ1-1	few	-	TGTGCCAGCAGCTCGACAGAGAACACTGAAGCTTTCTTT	CASSSTENTEAFF
TRBV29-1	TRBJ1-2	-	-	TGCAGCGTTGAAGATAGTGTGTCGGATACCTATGGCTACACCTTC	CSVEDSVSDTYGYTF
TRBV5-1	TRBJ2-2	-	TRBD2	TGCGCCAGCTTGGAGCGGGGGAACGGGGAGCTGTTTTTT	CASLERGNGELFF
TRBV5-4	TRBJ2-1	once	-	TGTGCCAGCAGCGCCATCTCCCCGGGGAATGAGCAGTTCTTC	CASSAISPGNEQFF